This note documents a single TCR beta chain sequence. Antigen: not known. From resections taken during corrective heart surgery, the thymus tissue was obtained. Healthy Finnish infants undergoing corrective surgery for congenital heart defects were the donors. These data come from a study of human thymus T cells. J gave up 4 bases and V 3 bases, and 9 bases lay outside the gene matches. Per germline, CDR1 SEHNR and CDR2 FQNEAQ (reference sequence). The CDR3 spans 16 residues. The data were produced by immunoSEQ multiplex PCR, yet TCRdb's version contains in-frame clones alone and is incomplete. The table lists roughly 77,000 clones, roughly 94% of them singletons. Regarding the study as a whole: Gene usage for V and J segments appeared biased in thymic and blood repertoires. Reports from related research described highly overlapping thymic repertoires among unrelated individuals.

The sequence was obtained from a girl under two years old with a congenital heart defect but otherwise immunologically healthy. The sample consisted of thymus tissue. The genes are TRBV7-9 and TRBJ1-3; 7 bases are a match to TRBD1. CDR3 sequence (DNA): TGTGCCAGCAGCTTGGGCCTCCGACAGGGAGGAAACACCATATATTTT. This codes for CASSLGLRQGGNTIYF.